This TCR beta chain was obtained from a study of Graves' ophthalmopathy and Graves' hyperthyroidism (dated by TCRdb to the late 2010s). About the investigation overall: Peripheral blood was collected at initial diagnosis, prior to any treatment. TCR beta repertoire signatures were used to distinguish Graves' ophthalmopathy from Graves' hyperthyroidism and to predict progression to ophthalmopathy. In total, 135 blood samples were TCR-sequenced: 40 to 45 ophthalmopathy, about 75 hyperthyroidism and roughly 17 hyperthyroidism-to-ophthalmopathy patients. A discovery set of 95 to 100 patients (around 40 ophthalmopathy, approximately 58 stable hyperthyroidism) was enrolled to explore V-J signatures distinguishing ophthalmopathy from hyperthyroidism. An independent validation cohort comprised under 20 hyperthyroidism patients and some 16 patients who later progressed from hyperthyroidism to ophthalmopathy. In more than five hyperthyroidism patients, T-cell repertoires of thyroid tissue and blood were compared. After sampling, hyperthyroidism patients received methimazole starting at 30 mg daily, and ophthalmopathy patients received high-dose intravenous methylprednisolone. General findings and caveats noted by the study authors: No statistical method was used to predetermine the sample size, and group allocation was not hidden from the investigators. In validation, the model predicted ophthalmopathy progression with 70.59% sensitivity and roughly 78% specificity; 12 predicted patients were CT-confirmed with GO in a median of approximately six months. Most of the expanded thyroid clonotypes with a frequency above 0.001 were also detected in blood, and it was suggested that the thyroid immune response may be reflected by blood repertoires. In cross-validation, the 13-signature model distinguished ophthalmopathy from stable hyperthyroidism with about 89% sensitivity and over 81% specificity, while in the test set the corresponding values were roughly 80% and 75%.

In this sample, this clonotype turned up many times. Its antigen remains undetermined. The record has no base qualities; no much larger clone is one base away. Ophthalmopathy patients were characterized by moderately to severely active disease, a Clinical Activity Score of at least 3, a NOSPECS grade of at least 4, and a disease duration under 3 months. Patients were excluded if they had other autoimmune diseases, uncontrolled infections, pregnancy or lactation. Clinical symptoms, serum thyroxine, TRAb, thyroid ultrasound and orbital computed tomography were used for diagnosis. Ficoll-Paque density gradient centrifugation was used to isolate PBMCs from about 9.4 ml of fresh peripheral blood. Total RNA was extracted using Trizol reagent, and RNA quality was checked on an Agilent 2100 Bioanalyzer. TCR beta CDR3 regions were amplified from RNA transcripts for repertoire sequencing. The first round was an RT-PCR using HTBI primers with the Qiagen OneStep RT-PCR kit, and this first round was followed by a second-round multiplex PCR, then size selection and purification. Libraries were sequenced paired-end with 100 bp reads on an Illumina HiSeq2000. The authors' pipeline ran thus. Reads were processed with SOAPnuke, discarding reads with adapters, uncalled bases, mean Phred below 15, or no exact constant-primer or identifier match. High-quality paired reads were merged with COPE v1.2.5. Clonotypes were defined as unique nucleotide sequences and were aligned to IMGT TRB V, D and J references using MiTCR v1.1. The analysis was limited to V-J combinations with a frequency above 0.0001, which together covered approximately 99% of the repertoires. For each V-J combination, a TCR clonal expansion and chaos score was defined as the ratio of F50 clonal expansion to chaos observed in the TCRdist matrix. Welch's t-statistics and random forest were used to narrow the features down to 10 to 15 V-J combinations, which were then fed into a naive Bayes classifier. Thyroid-blood repertoire similarity was quantified with the Morisita-Horn index. TCRdb itself trimmed the public reads at Q25 with fastp, ran MiXCR and retained productive beta chains. Merged by CDR3 protein, the rows form single entries marked with the most common genes and DNA. The authors' filters were not applied to this entry. The sample records under 400,000 distinct CDR3 sequences, roughly 16% of which are singletons. The ten largest clones add up to over 9% of the sample.

The V and J ends are trimmed by 5 bases and 2 bases, leaving 18 bases between them. The CDR3 spans 16 residues, from the cysteine through the phenylalanine. Only the CDR3 portion is preserved as DNA: 48 bases, with reading frame beginning at the first base. The germline V gene specifies LGHNA as CDR1 and YSLEER as CDR2. Recombination linked TRBV4-3 to TRBJ1-2, with TRBD1 as a weak D call on 5 bases. The specimen sequenced was peripheral blood. The TCR sequence derives from an adult man with Graves' ophthalmopathy. The CDR3 protein: CASSSNSGTVNYGYTF. The DNA sequence is given as TGCGCCAGCAGCTCAAATTCCGGGACGGTAAACTATGGCTACACCTTC.